A single sample is the source of the 13 T cell receptor beta chains below, sequenced in a study of T cell repertoires in cytomegalovirus infection. These receptors are not linked to any known antigen. TCRdb reanalysed the reads using MiXCR and keeps one entry per CDR3 protein. This sample has 300,000 or so distinct CDR3 sequences, with roughly 25% found just once. The material was cultured PBMCs, obtained from culture after CMV antigen stimulation. The receptor source for this set is a human donor in good health (CMV status not recorded). Some clones in this sample may be carry-over from other donors' samples.

This clonotype was counted a few times. The chain employs TRBV25-1 and TRBJ1-4, with D perhaps matching TRBD1 (6 bases). CDR3 length: 16 amino acids. Between the trimmed V and J ends, which lost 2 bases and 1 base, there was a span of 11 bases. Germline loops: CDR1 MGHDK, CDR2 SYGVNS. Here the CDR3 DNA reads TGTGCCAGCAGTGAAATAGGGGGAGGAACTAATGAAAAACTGTTTTTT. Translating it yields CASSEIGGGTNEKLFF.

This chain links TRBV7-9 with TRBJ2-1; a weak D match, TRBD1 (5 bases). This CDR3 contains 15 residues. V shed 1 base and J shed 5 bases, with 12 bases lying between them. Germline V gene lookup returns CDR1 SEHNR and CDR2 FQNEAQ (reference sequence). The CDR3 sequence: CASSLETDGHNEQFF. The CDR3 bases are TGTGCCAGCAGCTTAGAGACAGACGGCCACAATGAGCAGTTCTTC.

The chain employs TRBV19 and TRBJ2-3; D is uncertain. V was cut by 3 bases and J by 6 bases, with 4 bases left in between. This CDR3 is 11 amino acids long. CDR1 and CDR2 (germline): LNHDA, SQIVND (reference sequence). CDR3 loop: CASSIRDTQYF. CDR3 DNA: TGTGCCAGTAGTATTCGCGATACGCAGTATTTT.

J is TRBJ2-7 and V is TRBV6-2 or TRBV6-3, with 10 positions matching TRBD1. The length of the CDR3 is 14 residues. V was clipped by 6 bases and J by 6 bases; unmatched bases: 8. CDR1 and CDR2 (germline): MNHEY, SVGEGT. CDR3 sequence: CASRRGQGGVEQYF. The CDR3 DNA sequence: TGTGCCAGCAGACGCGGACAGGGGGGGGTCGAGCAGTACTTC.

The rearrangement uses TRBV9 and TRBJ2-1, with D possibly matching TRBD2 (8 bases). The CDR3 runs 15 residues. V dropped 4 bases and J dropped 6 bases, with 17 bases sitting between them. Germline assignment: CDR1 SGDLS and CDR2 YYNGEE. CDR3 protein: CASSREGAAGNEQFF. CDR3 DNA sequence: TGTGCCAGCAGCCGGGAGGGGGCGGCGGGCAATGAGCAGTTCTTC.

This rearrangement joins TRBV6-1 to TRBJ2-2, with D possibly TRBD1 on 6 matching bases. The V end lost 5 bases, the J end lost 5 bases, and 15 bases lay between the germline ends. CDR1 and CDR2 (germline): MNHNS, SASEGT. The CDR3 runs to 15 residues. The DNA of the CDR3 is TGTGCCAGCAGTCCGGGACATTGGAGGACCGGGGAGCTGTTTTTT. Translation: CASSPGHWRTGELFF.

The chain employs TRBV6-6 and TRBJ2-1, with D tentatively TRBD1 or TRBD2 (5 bases each). Trimming took 5 bases from V and 9 from J, leaving 14 bases between them. Per germline, CDR1 MNHNY and CDR2 SVGAGI (reference sequence). CDR3 length: 13 amino acids. The CDR3 DNA reads as TGTGCCAGCAGTACCCCCAAGGGACCTGAGCAGTTCTTC. Translation: CASSTPKGPEQFF.

There are many counts of this clonotype. The V and J genes are TRBV9 and TRBJ2-5, with D perhaps being TRBD1 or TRBD2 (5 bases each). This CDR3 has 14 residues. V was cut by 0 bases and J by 2 bases, with 8 bases left in between. Germline V gives CDR1 SGDLS, CDR2 YYNGEE. CDR3 protein: CASSVGGAQETQYF. DNA for the CDR3: TGTGCCAGCAGCGTAGGAGGGGCACAAGAGACCCAGTACTTC.

At least ten counts were recorded for this clonotype. The rearrangement uses TRBV7-2 and TRBJ2-1, with TRBD1 matching 10 bases. Germline V gene lookup returns CDR1 SGHTA and CDR2 FQGNSA. V dropped 5 bases and J dropped 1; count of bases not matched to a gene: 2. This CDR3 is 15 amino acids long. The CDR3 coding sequence is TGTGCCAGCAGCAAGGACAGGGGGTCCTACAATGAGCAGTTCTTC. It translates to CASSKDRGSYNEQFF.

This clonotype was seen a handful of times. The J gene is TRBJ2-4, the V gene TRBV3-1, with 12 bases aligning to TRBD2. V dropped 6 bases and J dropped 0; count of bases not matched to a gene: 3. This CDR3 has 16 residues. The V gene's germline CDR1 is LGHDT and CDR2 YNNKEL (reference sequence). CDR3 region: CASRGTSGLAKNIQYF. The CDR3 region has the DNA TGTGCCAGCAGAGGGACTAGCGGGTTAGCCAAAAACATTCAGTACTTC.

The chain uses TRBV24-1 and TRBJ2-7; no reliable D call. CDR1 is KGHDR and CDR2 is SFDVKD in the germline V gene. The CDR3 length is 14 residues. Between the trimmed V and J ends, which lost 2 bases and 2 bases, there was a span of 9 bases. The CDR3 protein is CATSDWPMTYEQYV. In nucleotides, the CDR3 is TGTGCCACCAGTGATTGGCCGATGACCTACGAGCAGTACGTC.

The chain employs TRBV12-3 or TRBV12-4 and TRBJ1-5; 7 bases align to TRBD1. The junction had 5 bases not matched to a gene; V was cut back by 5 bases and J by 4 bases. The CDR3 loop spans 14 amino acids. The CDR3 sequence is CASSPGTVNQPQHF. CDR3 sequence (DNA): TGTGCCAGCAGTCCCGGGACAGTTAATCAGCCCCAGCATTTT.

In its sample, this clonotype was seen many times. The V call is TRBV7-2, the J call TRBJ2-5; D remains ambiguous. CDR1 and CDR2 from the germline V gene are SGHTA and FQGNSA. CDR3 length: 13 residues. V was cut by 0 bases and J by 4 bases, with 6 bases left in between. CDR3 protein: CASSLASGETQYF. The CDR3 bases are TGTGCCAGCAGCTTAGCATCTGGAGAGACCCAGTACTTC.